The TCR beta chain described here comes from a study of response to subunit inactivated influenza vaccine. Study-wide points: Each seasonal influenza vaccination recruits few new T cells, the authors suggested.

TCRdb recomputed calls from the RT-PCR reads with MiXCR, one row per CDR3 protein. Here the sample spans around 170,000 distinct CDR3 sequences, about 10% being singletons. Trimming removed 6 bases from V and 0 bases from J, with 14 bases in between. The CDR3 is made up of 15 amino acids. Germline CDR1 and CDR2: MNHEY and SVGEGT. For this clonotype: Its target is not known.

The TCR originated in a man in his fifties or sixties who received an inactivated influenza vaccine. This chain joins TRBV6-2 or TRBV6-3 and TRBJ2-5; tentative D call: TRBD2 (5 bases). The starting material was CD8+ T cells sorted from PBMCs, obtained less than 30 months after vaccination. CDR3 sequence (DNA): TGTGCCAGCAGCCCGGGCGTAGCGTACCAAGAGACCCAGTACTTC. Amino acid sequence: CASSPGVAYQETQYF.